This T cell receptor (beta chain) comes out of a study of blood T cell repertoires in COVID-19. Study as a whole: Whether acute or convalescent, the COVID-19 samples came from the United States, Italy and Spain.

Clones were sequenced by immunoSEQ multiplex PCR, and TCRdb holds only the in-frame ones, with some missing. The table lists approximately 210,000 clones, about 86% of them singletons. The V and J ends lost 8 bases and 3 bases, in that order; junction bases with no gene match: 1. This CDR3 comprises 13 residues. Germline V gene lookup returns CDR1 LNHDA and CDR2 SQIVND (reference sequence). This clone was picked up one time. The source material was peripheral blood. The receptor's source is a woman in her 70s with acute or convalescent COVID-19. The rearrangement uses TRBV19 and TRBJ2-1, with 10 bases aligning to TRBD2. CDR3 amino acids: CASASGGYNEQFF. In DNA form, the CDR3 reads TGTGCCAGTGCTAGCGGGGGCTACAATGAGCAGTTCTTC. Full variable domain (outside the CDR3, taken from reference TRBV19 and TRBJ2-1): DGGITQSPKYLFRKEGQNVTLSCEQNLNHDAMYWYRQDPGQGLRLIYYSQIVNDFQKGDIAEGYSVSREKKESFPLTVTSAQKNPTAFYLCASASGGYNEQFFGPGTRLTVL.